The 21 T cell receptor beta chains below were found in one sample sequenced in a study of blood T cells in healthy people across ages. Next came a second PCR, run for roughly 6 to 11 cycles, which used a sample-barcoded 5' primer along with a J-beta primer mix. TCRdb re-derived calls from the 5' RACE reads in MiXCR, one entry per CDR3 protein. Of over 1.5 million distinct CDR3 sequences in the sample, 49% were seen once. Sequencing was done on a sample of blood. All receptors come from a woman aged 35 to 49 in good health.

The V call is TRBV9, the J call TRBJ2-3; maybe TRBD2 (5 bases). This CDR3 spans 14 amino acids. Trimming shortened V by 0 bases and J by 4 bases, and 9 bases separated the two germline ends. CDR1 is SGDLS and CDR2 is YYNGEE in the germline V gene. Written as DNA, the CDR3 is TGTGCCAGCAGCGTAGCCCTAGCAGCAGATACGCAGTATTTT. Protein: CASSVALAADTQYF.

V usage is TRBV6-2 or TRBV6-3 and J usage is TRBJ2-3; D unresolved. Germline CDR1 and CDR2: MNHEY and SVGEGT. The CDR3 totals 14 residues. V dropped 7 bases and J dropped 5 bases, with 16 bases sitting between them. CDR3 sequence (DNA): TGTGCCAGCAATCCAAGGGTCTTAGTAGATACGCAGTATTTT. It translates to CASNPRVLVDTQYF.

The chain employs TRBV2 and TRBJ2-5; D is unclear. Germline values: CDR1 SNHLY, CDR2 FYNNEI. The CDR3 contains 15 residues. The germline V and J ends were trimmed by 4 bases and 1 base, with 13 bases remaining between them. CDR3 residues: CASSGTLSIQETQYF. CDR3 nucleotides: TGTGCCAGCAGTGGAACGCTCTCCATCCAAGAGACCCAGTACTTC.

This clonotype was seen only a few times. The CDR3, as DNA: TGTGCCAGCAGCCTCACCACCGCCTACAATGAGCAGTACTTC. It specifies CASSLTTAYNEQYF. V usage is TRBV7-9 and J usage is TRBJ2-5; D gene unclear. Looked up from germline, CDR1 is SEHNR and CDR2 is FQNEAQ (reference sequence). V was trimmed by 5 bases and J by 11 bases, leaving 21 bases between them. The CDR3 covers 14 residues. Together with reference TRBV7-9 and TRBJ2-5, the CDR3 gives the full variable domain: DTGVSQNPRHKITKRGQNVTFRCDPISEHNRLYWYRQTLGQGPEFLTYFQNEAQLEKSRLLSDRFSAERPKGSFSTLEIQRTEQGDSAMYLCASSLTTAYNEQYFGPGTRLLVL.

The chain joins TRBV4-3 to TRBJ2-1, with 10 bases that match TRBD2. Gene TRBJ2-7 matches the end of the DNA better, so the J call may be wrong. CDR1 and CDR2 (germline): LGHNA, YSLEER. The CDR3 totals 15 residues. The CDR3 spells CASSQVEAGGAEQYF. The CDR3, as DNA: TGCGCCAGCAGCCAAGTAGAAGCGGGGGGGGCTGAGCAGTACTTC.

This clonotype has just a few counts. This chain uses TRBV28 with TRBJ2-3; D unresolved. Germline V gene lookup returns CDR1 MDHEN and CDR2 SYDVKM. Deletions cut 5 bases from V and 4 bases from J, with 22 bases between. This CDR3 region has 17 residues. The CDR3 loop reads CASSPWGTARSPDTQYF. The DNA for the CDR3 is TGTGCCAGCAGTCCCTGGGGAACTGCAAGGTCGCCAGATACGCAGTATTTT.

The chain is built from TRBV2 and TRBJ2-7; 8 nucleotides line up with TRBD1. Germline lookup yields CDR1 SNHLY and CDR2 FYNNEI. The CDR3 extends over 16 amino acids. V shed 7 bases, J shed 0 bases, and the junction held 11 bases outside the gene matches. CDR3 region: CASNQGGQASSYEQYF. CDR3 DNA: TGTGCCAGCAACCAAGGGGGACAGGCGAGCTCCTACGAGCAGTACTTC.

The V gene is TRBV4-1, the J gene TRBJ2-1, with 14 bases identical to TRBD2. The length of the CDR3 is 21 residues. The V gene end was trimmed by 4 bases and the J gene end by 1 base; junction bases not matched to a gene: 15. Per germline, CDR1 MGHRA and CDR2 YSYEKL. CDR3 sequence reads: CASSLRLKTSGGVRSYNEQFF. The CDR3 DNA sequence: TGCGCCAGCAGCCTCCGTTTAAAGACTAGCGGGGGGGTTCGGTCCTACAATGAGCAGTTCTTC.

This clonotype appeared many times. The rearrangement links TRBV3-1 to TRBJ2-3; 8 bases map to TRBD2. Per germline, CDR1 LGHDT and CDR2 YNNKEL (reference sequence). The CDR3 spans 21 residues. Trimming took 1 base from V and 3 from J; bases not matched to a gene: 21. The DNA of the CDR3 is TGTGCCAGCAGCCAAGGGGTTTCGGGGGGGGCATTATCAAGCTATACAGATACGCAGTATTTT. Translated, it gives CASSQGVSGGALSSYTDTQYF.

The J gene is TRBJ2-3, the V gene TRBV5-1, with unresolved D. The CDR3 consists of 14 residues. The V gene lost 0 bases and the J gene lost 2 bases, with 7 bases spanning the gap. Germline lookup yields CDR1 SGHRS and CDR2 YFSETQ. The CDR3 DNA reads as TGCGCCAGCAGCTTGGCCGCCACCACAGATACGCAGTATTTT. Amino acids: CASSLAATTDTQYF.

The chain combines TRBV12-3 or TRBV12-4 with TRBJ2-7; perhaps TRBD2 as D (6 bases). V dropped 3 bases and J dropped 3 bases, with 12 bases sitting between them. The CDR3 length is 14 residues. Written as DNA, the CDR3 is TGTGCCAGCAGTTTTTGGGCCGGGGGCTACGAGCAGTACTTC. Residues: CASSFWAGGYEQYF.

This clonotype was observed a handful of times. The chain combines TRBV7-2 with TRBJ1-2; the D is unclear. The ends were cut back, 4 bases at V and 8 bases at J, with 23 bases in the middle. Per germline, CDR1 SGHTA and CDR2 FQGNSA. This CDR3 is 16 amino acids long. The CDR3 nucleotides read TGTGCCAGCAGCTCCCTCCTCGTAGGCACTGGGATAGGCTACACCTTC. This sequence encodes CASSSLLVGTGIGYTF.

This clonotype was counted only a few times. This rearrangement joins TRBV29-1 to TRBJ1-2, with a possible D match to TRBD1 (6 bases). Germline lookup yields CDR1 SQVTM and CDR2 ANQGSEA. This CDR3 comprises 15 residues. V was clipped by 3 bases and J by 2 bases, with 16 bases between them. In DNA, the CDR3 is TGCAGCGTTGATAAGGGGGAAGGTAGAAACTATGGCTACACCTTC. Its translation: CSVDKGEGRNYGYTF.

The chain has TRBV6-2 or TRBV6-3 and TRBJ2-7; TRBD1 might be the D (5 bases). The CDR3 runs to 17 residues. Per the germline V gene, CDR1 is MNHEY and CDR2 is SVGEGT. Trimming took 0 bases from V and 0 from J, leaving 15 bases between them. The CDR3 DNA reads as TGTGCCAGCAGTTACTCTGTATTGCCAGGGATCTCCTACGAGCAGTACTTC. Translated, it gives CASSYSVLPGISYEQYF.

The chain recombines TRBV10-3 with TRBJ2-1; 10 positions match TRBD2. Germline trimming cut 4 bases from V and 0 bases from J; bases unmatched to any gene: 9. Germline CDR1 ENHRY, CDR2 SYGVKD. The CDR3 is made up of 18 amino acids. The DNA for the CDR3 is TGTGCCATCAGTGTTCTAGCGGGGGCCTCGAGCTCCTACAATGAGCAGTTCTTC. Amino acid sequence: CAISVLAGASSSYNEQFF.

The chain couples TRBV7-2 to TRBJ1-2, with 9 nucleotides matching TRBD1. Germline CDR1 SGHTA, CDR2 FQGNSA. V was clipped by 3 bases and J by 0 bases; unmatched bases: 8. The CDR3 has 17 amino acids. This CDR3 reads CASSFNSGTGTNYGYTF. The CDR3 DNA sequence: TGTGCCAGCAGCTTCAACTCCGGGACAGGGACTAACTATGGCTACACCTTC.

This clonotype came up a few times. The chain couples TRBV20-1 to TRBJ2-3, with 7 bases aligning to TRBD2. Trimming removed 1 base from V and 6 bases from J; junction bases left unmatched: 13. The CDR3 totals 16 residues. The V gene's germline CDR1 is DFQATT and CDR2 SNEGSKA (reference sequence). CDR3 sequence reads: CSARAGLEPVRDTQYF. The DNA of the CDR3 is TGCAGTGCTAGAGCTGGACTAGAACCGGTGAGGGATACGCAGTATTTT.

This clonotype has just one count. The chain has TRBV6-5 and TRBJ2-7; weak D call: TRBD2 (6 bases). The V and J ends lost 4 bases and 7 bases respectively, with 14 bases between them. The CDR3 sequence is 13 residues long. In germline, CDR1 is MNHEY, CDR2 SVGAGI. CDR3 nucleotide sequence: TGTGCCAGCAGTTCGGGACTCCATAATGAGCAGTACTTC. Protein: CASSSGLHNEQYF.

In regard to this clonotype: An end of the junction differs from the germline gene, which may be a read error. V usage is TRBV5-1 and J usage is TRBJ2-5; D is possibly TRBD2 (6 bases). Germline CDR1 and CDR2: SGHRS and YFSETQ. The CDR3 totals 14 residues. As DNA, the CDR3 is TGCGCCGGCAGCGCCGCGGGGTTTCAAGAGACCCAGTACTTC. Its protein product is CAGSAAGFQETQYF.

This clonotype appeared a few times. The chain has TRBV7-2 and TRBJ2-5; 7 nucleotides line up with TRBD1. The V gene's germline CDR1 is SGHTA and CDR2 FQGNSA. The CDR3 is 13 residues long. The trim removed 5 bases at V and 7 bases at J, leaving 7 bases unmatched. Here the CDR3 DNA reads TGTGCCAGCAGCCCTGGGACAGAAAGGACCCAGTACTTC. This gives the protein CASSPGTERTQYF.

In its sample, this clonotype was seen a few times. V gene TRBV20-1 combines with J gene TRBJ2-1; TRBD2 matches 8 bases. This CDR3 comprises 12 residues. Germline trimming cut 0 bases from V and 15 bases from J; bases unmatched to any gene: 7. Germline V gene lookup returns CDR1 DFQATT and CDR2 SNEGSKA (reference sequence). CDR3: CSAREQGLVRFF. The CDR3 region has the DNA TGCAGTGCTAGAGAACAGGGACTAGTTCGGTTCTTC.